This T cell receptor (beta chain) was sequenced in a study of blood T cells in healthy people across ages. A second about 6 to 12 cycle PCR used barcoded and J-beta primers. Every sample gave at least 2.5 million paired-end reads containing CDR3. MiXCR, applied by TCRdb to the 5' RACE reads, yields one record per CDR3 protein. The sample yields 650,000 to 1,000,000 distinct CDR3 sequences, around 36% seen once. Healthy Caucasians from Russia aged about 6 to 90 served as donors. CDR1 SGHDN and CDR2 FVKESK come from the germline V gene. This CDR3 spans 15 amino acids. V lost 1 base and J 8 bases, leaving 15 bases between the germline ends.

Specimen: blood. The chain combines TRBV14 with TRBJ2-1; D possibly corresponds to TRBD1 (5 bases). The receptor was derived from a man younger than 35 in good health. The CDR3 loop is CASSQGTGSWDEQFF. The CDR3 DNA reads TGTGCCAGCAGCCAAGGTACAGGCTCGTGGGATGAGCAGTTCTTC.